Below are 32 T cell receptor beta chains sequenced from a single sample in a study of PD-1 blockade in classical Hodgkin lymphoma. Time point of the sample: cycle 4 day 1 (C4D1), after more than five weeks of nivolumab. Autologous stem cell transplantation was followed by relapse in every patient, and brentuximab vedotin exposure varied. It was by magnetic negative selection that CD4+ T cells were purified from thawed PBMCs. Profiled with immunoSEQ multiplex PCR; TCRdb holds only in-frame clones, not every one. The repertoire holds tens of thousands of clones, approximately 70% seen once, with 1.2% in the top ten. The sample consisted of CD4+ T cells from blood, taken before the fourth cycle of nivolumab. The receptor source for this set is a human donor with classical Hodgkin lymphoma.

This clone has only one observation. V and J are TRBV28 and TRBJ1-5, with 8 bases aligning to TRBD1. The CDR3 spans 15 residues. With V trimmed by 5 bases and J by 5 bases, 8 bases remained unmatched. The germline gives CDR1 MDHEN, CDR2 SYDVKM. CDR3 nucleotide sequence: TGTGCCAGCAGTCCCAGAGGACAGGGTTATCAGCCCCAGCATTTT. It specifies CASSPRGQGYQPQHF.

The chain employs TRBV7-6 and TRBJ2-5; TRBD2 matches 13 bases. Germline trimming cut 5 bases from V and 4 bases from J; bases unmatched to any gene: 7. Germline CDR1 and CDR2: SGHVS and FNYEAQ. The CDR3 sequence is 16 residues long. The CDR3 region is CASSHRLAGGLETQYF. CDR3 nucleotides: TGTGCCAGCAGCCACAGACTAGCGGGGGGACTAGAGACCCAGTACTTC.

This chain links TRBV5-6 with TRBJ2-1; 9 bases agree with TRBD2. CDR1 is SGHDT, CDR2 YYEEEE, per germline. Trimming cost V 0 bases and J 1 base; bases outside gene matches: 11. The CDR3 runs to 19 residues. In DNA form, the CDR3 reads TGTGCCAGCAGCTTGGCCATAGCGGGGGCCATAATATCCTACAATGAGCAGTTCTTC. Translated, it gives CASSLAIAGAIISYNEQFF.

This chain uses TRBV15 with TRBJ1-1; TRBD1 aligns across 9 bases. The CDR3 contains 15 residues. The junction had 7 bases not matched to a gene; V was cut back by 5 bases and J by 3 bases. The germline V gene encodes CDR1 LNHNV and CDR2 YYDKDF (reference sequence). CDR3 bases: TGTGCCACCAGCGTAGGGGACAGGGCGGACACTGAAGCTTTCTTT. It is translated as CATSVGDRADTEAFF.

The chain uses TRBV19 and TRBJ2-3; 7 bases are a match to TRBD2. Trimming cost V 7 bases and J 0 bases; bases outside gene matches: 4. From germline, CDR1 is LNHDA and CDR2 SQIVND (reference sequence). The CDR3 is made up of 14 amino acids. As DNA, the CDR3 is TGTGCCAGTAATAAGGGAGGGAGCACAGATACGCAGTATTTT. Translated: CASNKGGSTDTQYF. Looking up the rest from reference TRBV19 and TRBJ2-3 gives the full variable domain: DGGITQSPKYLFRKEGQNVTLSCEQNLNHDAMYWYRQDPGQGLRLIYYSQIVNDFQKGDIAEGYSVSREKKESFPLTVTSAQKNPTAFYLCASNKGGSTDTQYFGPGTRLTVL.

In this sample, this clone turned up a few times. The CDR3 DNA reads TGTGCCAGCAGTTATTACAGTAGGGAAAAACTGTTTTTT. Translating it yields CASSYYSREKLFF. The chain combines TRBV6-6 with TRBJ1-4; no definite D call. The CDR3 runs 13 residues. The germline gives CDR1 MNHNY, CDR2 SVGAGI (reference sequence). V was cut by 3 bases and J by 8 bases, with 10 bases left in between.

This chain links TRBV4-3 with TRBJ1-5; 10 positions match TRBD1. The trim removed 0 bases at V and 4 bases at J, leaving 3 bases unmatched. Germline V gene lookup returns CDR1 LGHNA and CDR2 YSLEER. The CDR3 loop spans 16 amino acids. CDR3: CASSQDLGQGNQPQHF. The CDR3 DNA is TGCGCCAGCAGCCAAGATTTGGGACAGGGGAATCAGCCCCAGCATTTT.

V gene TRBV5-6 combines with J gene TRBJ2-7; TRBD1 matches at 8 bases. V shed 4 bases, J shed 3 bases, and the junction held 15 bases outside the gene matches. The CDR3 has 17 amino acids. Germline-derived CDR1 and CDR2 are SGHDT and YYEEEE. The CDR3 protein is CASSRIAQGQGNYEQYF. The DNA of the CDR3 is TGTGCCAGCAGCCGTATAGCCCAAGGACAGGGAAACTACGAGCAGTACTTC.

The chain recombines TRBV10-2 with TRBJ1-5; 9 nucleotides align to TRBD1. Germline V gene data show CDR1 as WSHSY and CDR2 as SAAADI. This CDR3 spans 20 amino acids. J was trimmed by 0 bases and V by 6 bases; bases with no gene match: 18. The CDR3 DNA follows: TGCGCCAGCAGGGGGATCTTACAGGGGGCGATTGGCCCTAGCAATCAGCCCCAGCATTTT. Amino acid sequence: CASRGILQGAIGPSNQPQHF.

The V gene is TRBV21-1, the J gene TRBJ1-4; the table gives TRBD1 as D, unverified against the DNA. TRBV21-1 is given as a pseudogene. The CDR3 totals 19 residues. The CDR3 nucleotides read TGTGCCAGCAGCAAAGTGCTATTTTTTTGCAGGGGGTCATGTGAAAAACTGTTTTTT. As protein: CASSKVLFFCRGSCEKLFF.

The CDR3 DNA is TGCAGCGTTGAAGTCACAGGGAAAGAGACCCAGTACTTC. This translates into CSVEVTGKETQYF. The gene calls are TRBV29-1 and TRBJ2-5; D possibly corresponds to TRBD1 (6 bases). The CDR3 sequence is 13 residues long. V lost 1 base and J 3 bases, leaving 9 bases between the germline ends. Germline V gene sequence: CDR1 SQVTM, CDR2 ANQGSEA.

This chain joins TRBV6-4 and TRBJ2-2; 9 nucleotides line up with TRBD1. The CDR3 spans 16 residues. The germline CDR1 and CDR2 sequences are MRHNA and SNTAGT. After removal of 4 bases from V and 3 bases from J, the junction contained 6 bases not matched to a gene. The DNA of the CDR3 is TGTGCCAGCAGTGTGGACAGGGGCGTATACACCGGGGAGCTGTTTTTT. The encoded protein is CASSVDRGVYTGELFF.

The V and J genes are TRBV11-2 and TRBJ1-2; the D is unclear. CDR1 is SGHAT and CDR2 is FQNNGV in the germline V gene. V shed 5 bases and J shed 7 bases, with 14 bases lying between them. CDR3 size: 13 residues. The CDR3 coding sequence is TGTGCCAGCAGCCCTTCGGTTGGGGTTGGCTACACCTTC. This sequence encodes CASSPSVGVGYTF.

The chain couples TRBV2 to TRBJ2-3, with 13 bases aligning to TRBD2. The ends lost 3 bases at V and 7 bases at J; junction bases unmatched: 10. The CDR3 is 17 amino acids. Per the germline V gene, CDR1 is SNHLY and CDR2 is FYNNEI. This chain's CDR3 is CASSERRTSGGRYTQYF. The CDR3 bases are TGTGCCAGCAGTGAGCGGAGGACTAGCGGGGGAAGATATACGCAGTATTTT.

This clone was counted once. The rearrangement joins TRBV9 to TRBJ2-2; D possibly uses TRBD1 or TRBD2 (6 bases each). The CDR3 contains 16 residues. Trimming took off 3 bases at V and 4 bases at J, with 16 bases between the two ends. The germline gives CDR1 SGDLS, CDR2 YYNGEE. CDR3: CASSGLSGAGTGELFF. In DNA form, the CDR3 reads TGTGCCAGCAGCGGGCTATCGGGGGCGGGCACCGGGGAGCTGTTTTTT.

The chain joins TRBV5-1 to TRBJ2-5; TRBD1 matches 8 bases. V was pared by 2 bases and J by 3 bases, with 3 bases of the junction left unmatched. Per the germline V gene, CDR1 is SGHRS and CDR2 is YFSETQ. This CDR3 region has 14 residues. The CDR3 spells CASSLQGGEETQYF. The CDR3 coding sequence is TGCGCCAGCAGCTTACAGGGGGGCGAAGAGACCCAGTACTTC.

This clone came up a few times. J is TRBJ2-5 and V is TRBV4-1, with 7 positions matching TRBD2. From germline, CDR1 is MGHRA and CDR2 YSYEKL. This CDR3 is 13 amino acids long. J was trimmed by 0 bases and V by 8 bases; bases with no gene match: 3. In DNA, the CDR3 is TGCGCCAGCGGGGACTATCACCAAGAGACCCAGTACTTC. Translated: CASGDYHQETQYF.

The J gene is TRBJ2-3, the V gene TRBV7-9; D may be TRBD2 (5 bases). The ends were cut back, 1 base at V and 5 bases at J, with 7 bases in the middle. Per germline, CDR1 SEHNR and CDR2 FQNEAQ (reference sequence). This CDR3 has 13 amino acids. CDR3: CASSLEREDTQYF. For the CDR3, the DNA is TGTGCCAGCAGCTTAGAGAGGGAAGATACGCAGTATTTT.

The rearrangement joins TRBV19 to TRBJ1-1; D is unresolved. The length of the CDR3 is 15 residues. The V gene's germline CDR1 is LNHDA and CDR2 SQIVND (reference sequence). Trimming cost V 1 base and J 4 bases, with 13 bases left between them. The CDR3 nucleotides are TGTGCCAGTAGTATAGGTGCAGTCTCCCGCACTGAAGCTTTCTTT. This translates into CASSIGAVSRTEAFF.

The chain carries TRBV4-1 and TRBJ2-5, with TRBD2 identical over 8 bases. Germline-derived CDR1 and CDR2 are MGHRA and YSYEKL. CDR3 size: 19 residues. Trimming cost V 0 bases and J 5 bases; bases outside gene matches: 17. CDR3 nucleotides: TGCGCCAGCAGCCAAGAACAAGTCTTCCGGGGGGGCCTTCGGGAGACCCAGTACTTC. As protein: CASSQEQVFRGGLRETQYF.

The J gene is TRBJ1-1, the V gene TRBV7-2; possible D gene TRBD1, 5 bases. The CDR3 sequence is 14 residues long. Germline V gene lookup returns CDR1 SGHTA and CDR2 FQGNSA. The V gene lost 2 bases and the J gene lost 2 bases, with 9 bases spanning the gap. DNA for the CDR3: TGTGCCAGCAGCTTACCCACAGGTAACACTGAAGCTTTCTTT. Protein product: CASSLPTGNTEAFF.

The chain's CDR3 is CASSQHQGGSTEAFF. CDR3 nucleotides: TGCGCCAGCAGCCAACATCAGGGGGGTTCCACTGAAGCTTTCTTT. The chain links TRBV4-3 to TRBJ1-1; TRBD1 matches at 7 bases. V lost 2 bases to trimming and J lost 4 bases; unmatched junction nucleotides: 7. This CDR3 has 15 residues. The germline V gene has CDR1 LGHNA and CDR2 YSLEER.

The chain employs TRBV9 and TRBJ1-4, with D hard to call. The CDR3 has 13 residues. Germline values: CDR1 SGDLS, CDR2 YYNGEE. The V gene lost 1 base and the J gene lost 7 bases, with 8 bases spanning the gap. The CDR3 protein is CASSVTGSEKLFF. Written as DNA, the CDR3 is TGTGCCAGCAGCGTAACCGGGTCTGAAAAACTGTTTTTT.

This clone was recorded a few times. The rearrangement links TRBV6-5 to TRBJ1-6, with 9 bases lining up with TRBD1. J lost 7 bases, V lost 0 bases, and 4 bases had no gene match. The length of the CDR3 is 16 residues. Germline CDR1 is MNHEY and CDR2 is SVGAGI. The CDR3 region has the DNA TGTGCCAGCAGTTACTCTTGGACAGGGGAAAATTCACCCCTCCACTTT. This encodes CASSYSWTGENSPLHF.

The chain carries TRBV7-2 and TRBJ2-3; possibly TRBD1 for D (6 bases). From germline, CDR1 is SGHTA and CDR2 FQGNSA. V gave up 0 bases and J gave up 4 bases, with 11 bases separating them. There are 15 residues in the CDR3. This CDR3 is CASSLAPGAADTQYF. The CDR3 nucleotides are TGTGCCAGCAGCTTAGCACCAGGGGCGGCAGATACGCAGTATTTT.

V is TRBV7-2 and J is TRBJ2-3; 8 bases map to TRBD2. Trimming at V came to 2 bases and at J to 2 bases, leaving 3 bases not matched to a gene. Germline V CDR1 and CDR2: SGHTA, FQGNSA. There are 15 residues in the CDR3. This CDR3 reads CASSLRGGYTDTQYF. For the CDR3, the DNA is TGTGCCAGCAGCTTACGCGGGGGGTACACAGATACGCAGTATTTT.

This clone was detected once. This sequence joins TRBV5-6 and TRBJ2-5, with D possibly being TRBD2 (6 bases). The CDR3 is 14 residues long. Trimming took off 0 bases at V and 5 bases at J, with 11 bases between the two ends. CDR1 and CDR2 from the germline V gene are SGHDT and YYEEEE. CDR3 coding DNA: TGTGCCAGCAGCTTGGGAGGACGGGGGGAGACCCAGTACTTC. It is translated as CASSLGGRGETQYF. Complete variable domain (other parts from reference TRBV5-6 and TRBJ2-5): DAGVTQSPTHLIKTRGQQVTLRCSPKSGHDTVSWYQQALGQGPQFIFQYYEEEERQRGNFPDRFSGHQFPNYSSELNVNALLLGDSALYLCASSLGGRGETQYFGPGTRLLVL.

The rearrangement links TRBV6-5 to TRBJ1-3, with no clear D. Germline V gives CDR1 MNHEY, CDR2 SVGAGI. V dropped 6 bases and J dropped 2 bases, with 8 bases sitting between them. The CDR3 has 13 residues. The CDR3 protein is CASRGMAGNTIYF. The CDR3 DNA sequence: TGTGCCAGCAGGGGGATGGCTGGAAACACCATATATTTT.

This chain joins TRBV7-2 and TRBJ2-1; D is unclear. Germline lookup yields CDR1 SGHTA and CDR2 FQGNSA. This CDR3 is built from 13 residues. Trimming pared 2 bases from V and 4 bases from J, leaving 6 bases between. The CDR3 nucleotides are TGTGCCAGCAGCTTACAACTTTACAATGAGCAGTTCTTC. As protein: CASSLQLYNEQFF.

This clone was detected only once. This chain uses TRBV7-8 with TRBJ1-2; D is perhaps TRBD1 (5 bases). Germline V CDR1 and CDR2: SGHVS, FQNEAQ. This CDR3 region has 16 residues. V was clipped by 5 bases and J by 7 bases, with 23 bases between them. This chain's CDR3 is CASSEDPGRRVGGYTF. DNA of the CDR3: TGTGCCAGCAGCGAGGACCCGGGACGGCGAGTCGGTGGCTACACCTTC.

This chain links TRBV5-1 with TRBJ2-1; 8 nucleotides match TRBD1. The CDR3 is made up of 15 amino acids. CDR1 and CDR2 (germline): SGHRS, YFSETQ. V was clipped by 3 bases and J by 2 bases; unmatched bases: 4. The CDR3 here is CASSWRTGTYNEQFF. The CDR3 DNA reads TGCGCCAGCAGCTGGAGGACAGGGACCTACAATGAGCAGTTCTTC.

J is TRBJ1-6 and V is TRBV11-3; D possibly corresponds to TRBD1 (5 bases). Germline V gives CDR1 SGHNT, CDR2 YENEEA. The V end lost 1 base, the J end lost 7 bases, and 14 bases lay between the germline ends. The CDR3 has 16 residues. CDR3 sequence reads: CASSLASLQGNSPLHF. The CDR3 DNA sequence: TGTGCCAGCAGCTTAGCGTCGCTGCAGGGCAATTCACCCCTCCACTTT.